This T cell receptor beta chain appears in the sequencing data of a study of T-cell reconstitution after alpha-beta-depleted transplantation in children. For TCRbeta, the library was prepared with unique molecular identifiers. A single record per CDR3 protein comes from TCRdb applying MiXCR to the PCR reads. The data show about 340,000 distinct CDR3 sequences, about an eighth seen once. This CDR3 contains 17 residues. Trimming took 6 bases from V and 6 from J, leaving 23 bases between them. This specimen was PBMCs, taken from the stem cell graft. The sequence was collected from a human donor who donated a stem cell graft to a child with Fanconi anemia. The chain employs TRBV12-3 or TRBV12-4 and TRBJ2-2; the D gene is possibly TRBD1 (6 bases). The CDR3 protein is CASSSPHRANGAGELFF. The CDR3, as DNA: TGTGCCAGCAGCAGCCCCCACAGGGCCAACGGGGCCGGGGAGCTGTTTTTT.